The 14 T cell receptor beta chains below all came from one sample that was sequenced in a study of molecular identifiers for immune sequencing clone quantification. Each CDR3 protein is one row after TCRdb ran MiXCR on the PCR reads. The sample holds 35,000 or so distinct CDR3 sequences, less than 20% seen once. Specimen: naive CD8+ T cells from blood, with Jurkat cell RNA spiked in. Sample subset: FACS-sorted CD8+CD4-CCR7+CD45RA+ naive T cells. All receptors come from a human donor in good health. Some libraries in this study had Jurkat cell RNA spiked in.

There are a few counts of this clonotype. The chain joins TRBV4-3 to TRBJ2-1; maybe TRBD2 (6 bases). CDR1 and CDR2 (germline): LGHNA, YSLEER. The CDR3 contains 13 residues. V was clipped by 1 base and J by 8 bases, with 9 bases between them. CDR3 region: CASSQGLGDEQFF. The CDR3 nucleotides are TGCGCCAGCAGCCAAGGACTAGGGGATGAGCAGTTCTTC.

The table lists this clonotype with many counts. The chain combines TRBV7-2 with TRBJ2-1; D is uncertain. Per the germline V gene, CDR1 is SGHTA and CDR2 is FQGNSA. The CDR3 spans 13 residues. Trimming cost V 8 bases and J 6 bases, with 14 bases left between them. CDR3 sequence: CASGEPLGNEQFF. DNA of the CDR3: TGTGCCAGCGGCGAGCCCCTTGGCAATGAGCAGTTCTTC.

This clonotype was recorded many times. This chain connects TRBV9 to TRBJ1-1; D might be TRBD1 (6 bases). Trimming took 0 bases from V and 6 from J, leaving 9 bases between them. The germline V gene encodes CDR1 SGDLS and CDR2 YYNGEE. The CDR3 is 13 residues long. The CDR3 DNA reads TGTGCCAGCAGCGTAGCAGGGGAGTCTGAAGCTTTCTTT. This gives the protein CASSVAGESEAFF.

V gene TRBV6-2 or TRBV6-3 combines with J gene TRBJ2-7; D gene ambiguous. V was clipped by 5 bases and J by 3 bases, with 20 bases between them. The CDR3 is 16 amino acids. Looked up from germline, CDR1 is MNHEY and CDR2 is SVGEGT. The CDR3 nucleotides read TGTGCCAGCAGTGATTCGACGGGCCCGGTGGTCTACGAGCAGTACTTC. This gives the protein CASSDSTGPVVYEQYF.

As regards this clonotype: A much larger clonotype is one base distant, so this may be a read error. The chain has TRBV6-2 or TRBV6-3 and TRBJ2-1; D remains ambiguous. The CDR3 spans 13 residues. Deletions cut 7 bases from V and 0 bases from J, with 7 bases between. Germline V gives CDR1 MNHEY, CDR2 SVGEGT. CDR3 in DNA: TGTGCCAGCAATCGGTGCTCCTACAATGAGCAGTTCTTC. It translates to CASNRCSYNEQFF.

Notes on this clonotype: Being one base from a much bigger clone, this may be a read error. This sequence joins TRBV7-9 and TRBJ1-1, with 8 nucleotides matching TRBD1. V gave up 1 base and J gave up 1 base; unmatched junction bases: 8. The CDR3 contains 17 residues. From germline, CDR1 is SEHNR and CDR2 FQNEAQ (reference sequence). The CDR3 sequence is CASSLDRGLISNTEAFF. For the CDR3, the DNA is TGTGCCAGCAGCTTAGACAGGGGGTTAATATCGAACACTGAAGCTTTCTTT.

This clonotype was picked up a small number of times. This sequence joins TRBV13 and TRBJ2-3; D gene ambiguous. The germline V and J ends were trimmed by 3 bases and 8 bases, with 6 bases remaining between them. The CDR3 is 11 residues long. Germline CDR1 reads PRHDT; CDR2 reads FYEKMQ (reference sequence). The CDR3 nucleotides read TGTGCCAGCAGCTTGTCAGGTACGCAGTATTTT. Its translation is CASSLSGTQYF.

The sample holds many counts of this clonotype. This rearrangement joins TRBV19 to TRBJ2-1; unclear D gene. Trimming pared 8 bases from V and 0 bases from J, leaving 11 bases between. The CDR3 contains 14 residues. From germline, CDR1 is LNHDA and CDR2 SQIVND (reference sequence). The chain's CDR3 is CASCPTSSYNEQFF. In nucleotides, the CDR3 is TGTGCCAGTTGCCCCACCAGCTCCTACAATGAGCAGTTCTTC. Complete variable domain (other parts from reference TRBV19 and TRBJ2-1): DGGITQSPKYLFRKEGQNVTLSCEQNLNHDAMYWYRQDPGQGLRLIYYSQIVNDFQKGDIAEGYSVSREKKESFPLTVTSAQKNPTAFYLCASCPTSSYNEQFFGPGTRLTVL.

This clonotype was detected many times. The rearrangement joins TRBV28 to TRBJ2-1; TRBD2 matches 10 bases. Germline CDR1 MDHEN, CDR2 SYDVKM. V gave up 2 bases and J gave up 6 bases; unmatched junction bases: 16. The CDR3 is 19 residues long. The CDR3 loop reads CASSLRGLAGDYASNEQFF. CDR3 nucleotide sequence: TGTGCCAGCAGTTTAAGGGGGCTAGCGGGGGATTACGCGAGCAATGAGCAGTTCTTC.

This clonotype was counted at least ten times. One end of the junction is discordant with germline, which a read error may explain. This rearrangement joins TRBV6-1 to TRBJ1-4; D might be TRBD1 (6 bases). CDR1 and CDR2 from the germline V gene are MNHNS and SASEGT. CDR3 length: 13 residues. This chain's CDR3 is CASSEGGWRQGLF. As DNA, the CDR3 is TGTGCCAGCAGTGAAGGCGGTTGGCGGCAGGGGCTTTTT.

About this clonotype itself: One junction end disagrees with the germline gene, perhaps due to a read error. The chain employs TRBV4-1 and TRBJ2-5; D possibly uses TRBD1 or TRBD2 (5 bases each). CDR3 length: 18 amino acids. The germline V gene has CDR1 MGHRA and CDR2 YSYEKL. The CDR3 nucleotides read TGCGTCAGCAGCCAAGACTGGGCCACAGAGGGGTACCAAGAGACCCAGTACTTT. It translates to CVSSQDWATEGYQETQYF.

The chain couples TRBV2 to TRBJ1-1; tentative D call: TRBD1 (5 bases). The CDR3 totals 10 residues. V dropped 10 bases and J dropped 8 bases, with 11 bases sitting between them. Per the germline V gene, CDR1 is SNHLY and CDR2 is FYNNEI. The CDR3 DNA is TGTGCCATCGACAGACCCGAAGCTTTCTTT. Translating gives CAIDRPEAFF.

This clonotype was detected ten times or more. The rearrangement uses TRBV28 and TRBJ1-1; D unclear. Trimming pared 2 bases from V and 3 bases from J, leaving 16 bases between. This CDR3 spans 16 amino acids. Germline V CDR1 and CDR2: MDHEN, SYDVKM. CDR3 coding DNA: TGTGCCAGCAGTTTAGGGGTGGAGGGTACGGACACTGAAGCTTTCTTT. This gives the protein CASSLGVEGTDTEAFF.

Points on this clonotype: This clone may be a read error of a much larger clone one base away. The chain uses TRBV29-1 and TRBJ2-3, with D possibly matching TRBD1 (5 bases). This CDR3 has 10 residues. Looked up from germline, CDR1 is SQVTM and CDR2 is ANQGSEA. Here the CDR3 reads CSALTDTRYF. In nucleotides, the CDR3 is TGCAGCGCCCTGACAGATACGCGGTATTTT.